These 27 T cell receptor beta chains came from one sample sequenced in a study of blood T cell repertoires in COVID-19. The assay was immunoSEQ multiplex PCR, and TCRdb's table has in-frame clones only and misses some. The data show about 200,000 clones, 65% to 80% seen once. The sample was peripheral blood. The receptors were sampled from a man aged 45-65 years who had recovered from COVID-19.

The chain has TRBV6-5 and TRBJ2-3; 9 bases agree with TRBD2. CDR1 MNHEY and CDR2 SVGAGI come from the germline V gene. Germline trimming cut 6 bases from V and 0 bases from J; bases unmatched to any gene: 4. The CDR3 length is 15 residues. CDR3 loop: CASRRLAASTDTQYF. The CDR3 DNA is TGTGCCAGCAGAAGACTAGCGGCTAGCACAGATACGCAGTATTTT.

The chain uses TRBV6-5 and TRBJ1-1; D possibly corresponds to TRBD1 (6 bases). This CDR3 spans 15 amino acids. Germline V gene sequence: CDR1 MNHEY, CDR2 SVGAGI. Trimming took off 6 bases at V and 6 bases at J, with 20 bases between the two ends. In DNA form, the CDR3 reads TGTGCCAGCAGCCGAGGGGTGGGGGGGCAAGCTGAAGCTTTCTTT. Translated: CASSRGVGGQAEAFF.

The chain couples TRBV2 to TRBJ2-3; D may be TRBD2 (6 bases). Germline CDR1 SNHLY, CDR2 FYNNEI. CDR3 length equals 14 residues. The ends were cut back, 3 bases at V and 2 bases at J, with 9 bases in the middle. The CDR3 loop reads CASSDVAATDTQYF. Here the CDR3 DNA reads TGTGCCAGCAGTGATGTAGCGGCCACAGATACGCAGTATTTT.

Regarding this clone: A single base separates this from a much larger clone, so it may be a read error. The CDR3 sequence is CASSSVAGTDTQYF. CDR3 bases: TGTGCCAGCAGTTCTGTAGCGGGCACAGATACGCAGTATTTT. The rearrangement uses TRBV3-1 (or the pseudogene TRBV3-2) and TRBJ2-3, with D possibly being TRBD2 (6 bases). The CDR3 consists of 14 residues. Germline loops: CDR1 LGHDT, CDR2 YNNKEL (reference sequence). Trimming pared 6 bases from V and 1 base from J, leaving 11 bases between.

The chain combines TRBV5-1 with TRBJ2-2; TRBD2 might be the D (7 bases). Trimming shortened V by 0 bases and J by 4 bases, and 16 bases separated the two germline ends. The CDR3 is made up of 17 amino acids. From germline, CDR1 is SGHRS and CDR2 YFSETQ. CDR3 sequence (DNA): TGCGCCAGCAGCTTGGCCGGGGGCGGGAGCCTCACCGGGGAGCTGTTTTTT. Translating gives CASSLAGGGSLTGELFF.

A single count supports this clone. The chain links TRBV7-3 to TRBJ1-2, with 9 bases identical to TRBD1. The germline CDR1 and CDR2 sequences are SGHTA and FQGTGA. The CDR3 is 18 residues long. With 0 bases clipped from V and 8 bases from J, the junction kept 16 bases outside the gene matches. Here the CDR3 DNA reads TGTGCCAGCAGCTTAACCCGGACAGGGGAGGGGTCCGGCGGCGGCTACACCTTC. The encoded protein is CASSLTRTGEGSGGGYTF.

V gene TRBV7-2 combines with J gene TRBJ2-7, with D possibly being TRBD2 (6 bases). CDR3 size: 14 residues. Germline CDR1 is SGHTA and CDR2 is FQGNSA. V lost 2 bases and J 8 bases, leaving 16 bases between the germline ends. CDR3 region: CASSLPVMGGKQYF. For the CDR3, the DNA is TGTGCCAGCAGCTTACCGGTTATGGGAGGAAAGCAGTACTTC.

CDR3: CASNPAGNGYTF. For the CDR3, the DNA is TGTGCCAGCAATCCTGCGGGGAATGGCTACACCTTC. This sequence joins TRBV6-5 and TRBJ1-2, with D hard to call. This CDR3 has 12 amino acids. The germline V gene encodes CDR1 MNHEY and CDR2 SVGAGI. V was clipped by 7 bases and J by 6 bases, with 12 bases between them.

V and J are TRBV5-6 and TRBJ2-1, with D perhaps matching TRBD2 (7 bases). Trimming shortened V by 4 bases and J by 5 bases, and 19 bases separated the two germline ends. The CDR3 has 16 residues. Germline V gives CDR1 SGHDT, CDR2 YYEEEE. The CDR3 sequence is CASSQMGRGTNNEQFF. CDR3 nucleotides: TGTGCCAGCAGCCAAATGGGGAGGGGGACCAACAATGAGCAGTTCTTC. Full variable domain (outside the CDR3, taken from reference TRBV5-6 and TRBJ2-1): DAGVTQSPTHLIKTRGQQVTLRCSPKSGHDTVSWYQQALGQGPQFIFQYYEEEERQRGNFPDRFSGHQFPNYSSELNVNALLLGDSALYLCASSQMGRGTNNEQFFGPGTRLTVL.

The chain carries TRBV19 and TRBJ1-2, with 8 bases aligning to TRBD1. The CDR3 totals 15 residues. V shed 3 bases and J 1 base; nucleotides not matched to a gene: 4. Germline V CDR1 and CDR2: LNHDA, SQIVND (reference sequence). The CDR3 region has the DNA TGTGCCAGTAGTATGGGGGACAGGTTTAACTATGGCTACACCTTC. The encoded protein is CASSMGDRFNYGYTF.

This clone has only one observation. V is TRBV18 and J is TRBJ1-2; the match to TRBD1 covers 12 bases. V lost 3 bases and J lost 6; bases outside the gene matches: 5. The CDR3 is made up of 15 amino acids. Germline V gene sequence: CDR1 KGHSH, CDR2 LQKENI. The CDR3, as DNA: TGTGCCAGCTCACCTTTGGGACAGGGGGCTGATGGCTACACCTTC. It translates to CASSPLGQGADGYTF.

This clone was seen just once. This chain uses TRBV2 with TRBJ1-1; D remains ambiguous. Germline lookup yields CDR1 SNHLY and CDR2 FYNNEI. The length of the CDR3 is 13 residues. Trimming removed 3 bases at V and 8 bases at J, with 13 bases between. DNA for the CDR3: TGTGCCAGCAGTGACTCTTACTTCGGGGAAGCTTTCTTT. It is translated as CASSDSYFGEAFF.

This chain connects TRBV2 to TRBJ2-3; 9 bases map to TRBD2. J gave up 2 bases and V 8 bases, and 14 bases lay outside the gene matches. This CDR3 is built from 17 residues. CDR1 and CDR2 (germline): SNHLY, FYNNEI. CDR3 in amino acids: CASSLPRGGRATDTQYF. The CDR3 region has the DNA TGTGCCAGCTCCCTTCCAAGGGGCGGGAGGGCCACAGATACGCAGTATTTT.

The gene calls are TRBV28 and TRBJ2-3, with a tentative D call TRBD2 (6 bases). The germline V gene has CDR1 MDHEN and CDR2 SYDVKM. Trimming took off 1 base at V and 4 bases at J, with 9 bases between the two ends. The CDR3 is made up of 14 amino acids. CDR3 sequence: CASSLSTRADTQYF. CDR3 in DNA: TGTGCCAGCAGTTTATCGACTAGAGCAGATACGCAGTATTTT.

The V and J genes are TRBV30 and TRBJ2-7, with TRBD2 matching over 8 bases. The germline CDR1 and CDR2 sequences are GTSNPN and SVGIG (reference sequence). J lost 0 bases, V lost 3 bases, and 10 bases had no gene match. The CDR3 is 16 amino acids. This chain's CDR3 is CAWRTGGAGSSYEQYF. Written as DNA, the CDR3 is TGTGCCTGGAGGACGGGGGGGGCAGGGAGCTCCTACGAGCAGTACTTC.

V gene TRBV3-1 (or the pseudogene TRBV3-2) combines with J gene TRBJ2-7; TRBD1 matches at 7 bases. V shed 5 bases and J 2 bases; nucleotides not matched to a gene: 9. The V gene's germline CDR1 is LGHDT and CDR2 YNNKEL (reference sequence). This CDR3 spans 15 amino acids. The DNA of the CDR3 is TGTGCCAGCAGCGGGGACAGTGCGGCGGCCTACGAGCAGTACTTC. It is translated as CASSGDSAAAYEQYF.

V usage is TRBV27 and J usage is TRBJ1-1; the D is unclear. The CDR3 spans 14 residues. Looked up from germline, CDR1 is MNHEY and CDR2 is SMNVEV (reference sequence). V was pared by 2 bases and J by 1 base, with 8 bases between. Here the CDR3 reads CASSLEQTNTEAFF. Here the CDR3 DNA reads TGTGCCAGCAGTTTAGAACAGACGAACACTGAAGCTTTCTTT.

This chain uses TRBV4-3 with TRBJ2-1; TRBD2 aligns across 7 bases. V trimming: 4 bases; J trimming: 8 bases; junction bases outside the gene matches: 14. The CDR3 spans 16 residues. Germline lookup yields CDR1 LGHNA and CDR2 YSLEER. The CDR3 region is CASSPSETGGSYEQFF. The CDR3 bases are TGCGCCAGCAGCCCATCTGAGACGGGCGGGAGCTATGAGCAGTTCTTC.

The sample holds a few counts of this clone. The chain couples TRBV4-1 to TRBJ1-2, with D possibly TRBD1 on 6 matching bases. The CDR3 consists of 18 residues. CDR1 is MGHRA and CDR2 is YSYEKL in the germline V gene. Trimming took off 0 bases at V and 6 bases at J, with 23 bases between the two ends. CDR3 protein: CASSQDHSSVRGADGYTF. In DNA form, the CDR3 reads TGCGCCAGCAGCCAAGATCATTCGTCGGTTCGGGGGGCAGATGGCTACACCTTC.

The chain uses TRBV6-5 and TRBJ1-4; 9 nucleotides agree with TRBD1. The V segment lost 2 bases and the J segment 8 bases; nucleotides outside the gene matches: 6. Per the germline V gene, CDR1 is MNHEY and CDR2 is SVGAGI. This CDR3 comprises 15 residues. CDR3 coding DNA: TGTGCCAGCAGTTACCTGGGACAGGGTAGAGAAAAACTGTTTTTT. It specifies CASSYLGQGREKLFF.

The DNA of the CDR3 is TGTGCCTGGAGTGTACGGGAATGGGCCGGGGAGCTGTTTTTT. Its translation is CAWSVREWAGELFF. J is TRBJ2-2 and V is TRBV30; TRBD2 might be the D (5 bases). The germline V gene has CDR1 GTSNPN and CDR2 SVGIG (reference sequence). Between the trimmed V and J ends, which lost 0 bases and 6 bases, there was a span of 11 bases. The CDR3 is made up of 14 amino acids.

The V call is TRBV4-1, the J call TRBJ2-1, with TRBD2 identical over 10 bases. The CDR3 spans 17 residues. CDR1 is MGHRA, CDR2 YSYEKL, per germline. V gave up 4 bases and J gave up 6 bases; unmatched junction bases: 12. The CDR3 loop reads CASSLKQAGLAFNEQFF. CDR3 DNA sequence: TGCGCCAGCAGCCTGAAACAGGCGGGACTAGCGTTCAATGAGCAGTTCTTC.

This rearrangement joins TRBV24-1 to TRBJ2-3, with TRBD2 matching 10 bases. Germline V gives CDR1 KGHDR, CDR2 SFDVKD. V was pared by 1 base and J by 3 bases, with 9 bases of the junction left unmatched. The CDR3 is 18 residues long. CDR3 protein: CATSDFGTPGLATDTQYF. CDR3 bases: TGTGCCACCAGTGATTTCGGGACGCCGGGACTAGCGACAGATACGCAGTATTTT.

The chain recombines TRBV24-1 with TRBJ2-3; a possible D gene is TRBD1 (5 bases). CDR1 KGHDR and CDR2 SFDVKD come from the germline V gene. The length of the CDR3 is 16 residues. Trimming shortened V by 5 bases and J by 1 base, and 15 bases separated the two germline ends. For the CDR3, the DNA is TGTGCCACCAGTGGGCGTTTAGGGGTCGGCACAGATACGCAGTATTTT. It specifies CATSGRLGVGTDTQYF.

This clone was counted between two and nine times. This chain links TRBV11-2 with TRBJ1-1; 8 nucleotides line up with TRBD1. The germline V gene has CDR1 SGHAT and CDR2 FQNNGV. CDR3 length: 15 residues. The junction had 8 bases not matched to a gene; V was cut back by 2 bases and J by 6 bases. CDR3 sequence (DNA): TGTGCCAGCAGCTTAACGAGGGACAGGCTCCCTGAAGCTTTCTTT. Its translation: CASSLTRDRLPEAFF. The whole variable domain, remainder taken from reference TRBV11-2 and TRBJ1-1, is EAGVAQSPRYKIIEKRQSVAFWCNPISGHATLYWYQQILGQGPKLLIQFQNNGVVDDSQLPKDRFSAERLKGVDSTLKIQPAKLEDSAVYLCASSLTRDRLPEAFFGQGTRLTVV.

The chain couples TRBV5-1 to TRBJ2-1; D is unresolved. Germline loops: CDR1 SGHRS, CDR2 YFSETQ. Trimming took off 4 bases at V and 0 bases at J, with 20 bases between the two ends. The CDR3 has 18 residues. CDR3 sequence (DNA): TGCGCCAGCAGCATGTCTCTAGTTGGCGCGAGCTCCTACAATGAGCAGTTCTTC. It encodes CASSMSLVGASSYNEQFF.

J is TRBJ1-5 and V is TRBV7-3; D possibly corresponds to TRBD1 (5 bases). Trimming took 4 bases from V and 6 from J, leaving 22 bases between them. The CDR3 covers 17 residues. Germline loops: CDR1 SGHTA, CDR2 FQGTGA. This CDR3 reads CASSWGGAVSGVQPQHF. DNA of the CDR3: TGTGCCAGCAGCTGGGGGGGTGCGGTTTCCGGCGTTCAGCCCCAGCATTTT.